This section outlines one T cell receptor beta chain sequence together with its context. Its binding antigen is unknown. No much larger clonotype is one base removed from it; base qualities were not supplied. Patients with uncontrolled infections, other autoimmune diseases, pregnancy or lactation were excluded. Diagnoses were based on clinical symptoms, serum thyroxine and TRAb, thyroid ultrasound and orbital computed tomography. Total RNA was extracted with Trizol reagent, and quality was checked on an Agilent 2100 Bioanalyzer. This sample stems from a study of T cells in Graves' hyperthyroidism and ophthalmopathy (dated by TCRdb to the late 2010s). Study-level background: A discovery cohort of approximately 100 patients, about 40 with Graves' ophthalmopathy and 57 with stable Graves' hyperthyroidism, was used to find distinguishing TCR V-J signatures. Whether ophthalmopathy could be predicted prospectively was tested in an independent validation cohort made up of some 20 hyperthyroidism patients plus 17 patients who later progressed to ophthalmopathy. The 75 to 100 discovery patients were divided at random into training and test sets in a 7:3 ratio. In about 6 Graves' hyperthyroidism patients, the study also compared T-cell repertoires from thyroid tissue with T-cell repertoires from blood. Following sampling, methimazole starting at 30 mg daily was given to hyperthyroidism patients, and high-dose intravenous methylprednisolone was given to ophthalmopathy patients. The paper reports TCR Vbeta CDR3 sequencing of approximately 140 peripheral blood samples: around 45 ophthalmopathy, fewer than 80 hyperthyroidism and roughly 17 progressor patients.

TCR beta CDR3 regions were amplified from RNA transcripts. A first-round RT-PCR of the TCR CDR3 used the HTBI primer set with the Qiagen OneStep RT-PCR kit. Libraries were constructed in a second round of multiplex PCR, after which size selection and purification were performed. Libraries were sequenced paired-end with 100 bp reads on an Illumina HiSeq2000. Processing in the source paper ran as follows. SOAPnuke was used to process the raw data, throwing out any read that contained adapters or uncalled bases, had a mean Phred below 15, or lacked an exact constant-primer or identifier match. COPE v1.2.5 was used to merge high-quality paired reads, and clonotypes were defined as unique nucleotide sequences. MiTCR v1.1 was used to align clonotypes to the IMGT TRBV, TRBD and TRBJ reference segments. The analysis was restricted to V-J combinations with a frequency above 0.0001, which together covered just over 98% of the repertoires. A TCS score was defined as the ratio between F50 (clonal expansion) and ExV (chaos), using BLOSUM62-based TCRdist between CDR3 peptides within each V-J. Welch's t-statistics and random forest reduced around 550 V-J features to about 12, which were used in a naive Bayes classifier (R e1071). The similarity between thyroid and blood repertoires was quantified using the Morisita-Horn index. The raw public reads went through TCRdb reprocessing: fastp at Q25, MiXCR clone calling, in-frame beta chains kept. Merged by CDR3 protein, the rows form single entries marked with the most common genes and DNA. The V and J calls here are based on TCRdb, not the publication. The sample includes over 500,000 distinct CDR3 sequences, with over 35% observed a single time. In total, the top ten clones hold 35% to 50% of the sample.

CDR1 SQVTM and CDR2 ANQGSEA were looked up in the germline V gene. The germline ends are 17 bases apart after V is trimmed by 5 bases and J by 4 bases. From the cysteine through the phenylalanine, the CDR3 covers 14 amino acids. CDR3 DNA only is kept here, 42 bases in frame from base 1. Here is what the overall study found, with its caveats: Most expanded thyroid clonotypes (frequency above 0.001) were also detected in blood, a finding suggesting that blood repertoires may reflect thyroid immune responses. Sample size was not statistically predetermined, and investigators were not blinded to group allocation. Ophthalmopathy was separated from stable hyperthyroidism by a 13 V-J signature model, with around 90% sensitivity and about 81% specificity obtained in cross-validation and 80%/75% obtained in testing. In validation, the model predicted progression to ophthalmopathy with about 71% sensitivity and around 72% specificity, a median of approximately 6.7 months before onset.

The sequence was collected from an adult woman with Graves' disease, either hyperthyroidism or ophthalmopathy (not recorded which). The sequenced material came from peripheral blood or thyroid tissue (not recorded which). The chain is assembled from TRBV29-1 and TRBJ1-1; a tentative D match to TRBD1 spans 5 bases. CDR3 loop: CSVSSSGARTEAFF. The nucleotide sequence is given as TGCAGCGTTTCCTCCTCTGGGGCACGCACTGAAGCTTTCTTT.